This T cell receptor (beta chain) is from a study of blood T cell repertoires in COVID-19. The germline V gene has CDR1 MNHNY and CDR2 SVGAGI (reference sequence). The CDR3 has 14 residues. The V and J ends lost 5 bases and 4 bases, in that order; junction bases with no gene match: 6. The assay was immunoSEQ multiplex PCR, and TCRdb's table has in-frame clones only and misses some. The repertoire holds about 380,000 clones, roughly 90% seen once, with 0.95% to 1.5% in the top ten. The TCR was taken from a man in his forties or fifties with acute or convalescent COVID-19. This chain links TRBV6-6 with TRBJ1-1; 8 nucleotides match TRBD1. Input material: peripheral blood. CDR3 protein: CASSGQGPLTEAFF. CDR3 nucleotide sequence: TGTGCCAGCAGTGGACAGGGACCCCTCACTGAAGCTTTCTTT.